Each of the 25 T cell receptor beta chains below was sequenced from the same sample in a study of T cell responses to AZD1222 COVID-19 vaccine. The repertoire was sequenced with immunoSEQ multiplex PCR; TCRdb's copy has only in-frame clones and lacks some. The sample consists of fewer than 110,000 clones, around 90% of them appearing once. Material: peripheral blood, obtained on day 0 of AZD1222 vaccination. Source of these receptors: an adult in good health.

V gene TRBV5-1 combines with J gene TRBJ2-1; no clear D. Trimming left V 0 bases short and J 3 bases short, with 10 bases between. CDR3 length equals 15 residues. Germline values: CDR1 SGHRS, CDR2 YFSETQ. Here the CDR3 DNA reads TGCGCCAGCAGCTTGGATGGGGAAAACTACAATGAGCAGTTCTTC. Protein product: CASSLDGENYNEQFF.

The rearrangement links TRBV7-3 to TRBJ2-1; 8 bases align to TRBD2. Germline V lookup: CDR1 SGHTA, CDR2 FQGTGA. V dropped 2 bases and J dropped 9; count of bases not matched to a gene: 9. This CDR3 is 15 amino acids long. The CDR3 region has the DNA TGTGCCAGCAGCTTAGGCAGCGGGAGCAGGGGTGAGCAGTTCTTC. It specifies CASSLGSGSRGEQFF.

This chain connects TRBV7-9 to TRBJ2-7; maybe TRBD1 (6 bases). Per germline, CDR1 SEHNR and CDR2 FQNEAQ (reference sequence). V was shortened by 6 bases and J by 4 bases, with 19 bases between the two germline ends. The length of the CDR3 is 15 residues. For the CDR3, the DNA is TGTGCCAGCAGTTCTACAGGGTATGATACTTACGAGCAGTACTTC. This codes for CASSSTGYDTYEQYF. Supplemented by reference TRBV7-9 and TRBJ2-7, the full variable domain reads DTGVSQNPRHKITKRGQNVTFRCDPISEHNRLYWYRQTLGQGPEFLTYFQNEAQLEKSRLLSDRFSAERPKGSFSTLEIQRTEQGDSAMYLCASSSTGYDTYEQYFGPGTRLTVT.

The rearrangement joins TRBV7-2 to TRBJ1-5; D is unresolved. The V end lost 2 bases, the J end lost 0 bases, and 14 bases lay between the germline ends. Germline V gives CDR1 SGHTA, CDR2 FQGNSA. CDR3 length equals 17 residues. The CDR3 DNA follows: TGTGCCAGCAGCTTAAATACTCGCGGGAATAGCAATCAGCCCCAGCATTTT. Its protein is CASSLNTRGNSNQPQHF.

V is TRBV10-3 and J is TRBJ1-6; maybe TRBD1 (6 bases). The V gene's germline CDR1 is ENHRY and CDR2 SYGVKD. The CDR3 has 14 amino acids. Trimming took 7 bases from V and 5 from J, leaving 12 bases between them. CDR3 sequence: CAITFDRNNSPLHF. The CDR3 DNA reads TGTGCCATCACCTTTGACAGGAATAATTCACCCCTCCACTTT.

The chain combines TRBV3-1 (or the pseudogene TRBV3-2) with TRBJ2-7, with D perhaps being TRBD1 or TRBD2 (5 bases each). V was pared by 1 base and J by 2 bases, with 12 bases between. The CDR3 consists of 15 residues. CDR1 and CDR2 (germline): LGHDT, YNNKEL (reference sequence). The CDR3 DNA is TGTGCCAGCAGCCAAGGGTCGGGACCCGCCTACGAGCAGTACTTC. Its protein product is CASSQGSGPAYEQYF.

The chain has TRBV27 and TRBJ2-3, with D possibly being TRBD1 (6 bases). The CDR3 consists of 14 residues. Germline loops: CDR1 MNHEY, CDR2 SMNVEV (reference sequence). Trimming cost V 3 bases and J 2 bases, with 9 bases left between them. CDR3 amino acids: CASSLGHSTDTQYF. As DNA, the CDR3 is TGTGCCAGCAGTTTGGGACACTCCACAGATACGCAGTATTTT.

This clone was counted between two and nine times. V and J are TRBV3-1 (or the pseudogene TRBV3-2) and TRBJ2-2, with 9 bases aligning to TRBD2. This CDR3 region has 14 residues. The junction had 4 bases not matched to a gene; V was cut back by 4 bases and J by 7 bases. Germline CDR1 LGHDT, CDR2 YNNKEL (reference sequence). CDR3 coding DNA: TGTGCCAGCAGCCGCGGGGGGGCTGGCGGGGAGCTGTTTTTT. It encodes CASSRGGAGGELFF.

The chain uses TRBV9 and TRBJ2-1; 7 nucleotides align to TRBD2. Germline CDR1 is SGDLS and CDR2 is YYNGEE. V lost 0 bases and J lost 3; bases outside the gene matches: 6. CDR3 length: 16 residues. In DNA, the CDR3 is TGTGCCAGCAGCGTAGGGTCCGGGACTAACTACAATGAGCAGTTCTTC. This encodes CASSVGSGTNYNEQFF. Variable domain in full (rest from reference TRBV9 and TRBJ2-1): DSGVTQTPKHLITATGQRVTLRCSPRSGDLSVYWYQQSLDQGLQFLIQYYNGEERAKGNILERFSAQQFPDLHSELNLSSLELGDSALYFCASSVGSGTNYNEQFFGPGTRLTVL.

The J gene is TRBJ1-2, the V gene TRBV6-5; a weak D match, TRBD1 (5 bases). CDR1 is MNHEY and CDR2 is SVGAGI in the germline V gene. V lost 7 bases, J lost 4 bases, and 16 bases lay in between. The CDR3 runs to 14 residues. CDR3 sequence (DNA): TGTGCCAGCACCCCGCCGGGCAGGGTCTATGGCTACACCTTC. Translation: CASTPPGRVYGYTF.

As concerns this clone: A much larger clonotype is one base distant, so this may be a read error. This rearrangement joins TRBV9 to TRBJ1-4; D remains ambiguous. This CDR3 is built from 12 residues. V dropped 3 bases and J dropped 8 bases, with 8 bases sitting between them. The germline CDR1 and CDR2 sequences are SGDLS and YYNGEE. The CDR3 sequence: CASSALNEKLFF. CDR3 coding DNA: TGTGCCAGCAGCGCCCTAAACGAAAAACTGTTTTTT.

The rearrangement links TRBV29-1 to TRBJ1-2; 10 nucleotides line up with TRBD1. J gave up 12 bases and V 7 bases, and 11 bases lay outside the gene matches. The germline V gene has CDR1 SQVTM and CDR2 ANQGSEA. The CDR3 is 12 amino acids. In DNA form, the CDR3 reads TGCAGCGCCCAACCGGGACAGGGGTTCGACACCTTC. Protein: CSAQPGQGFDTF.

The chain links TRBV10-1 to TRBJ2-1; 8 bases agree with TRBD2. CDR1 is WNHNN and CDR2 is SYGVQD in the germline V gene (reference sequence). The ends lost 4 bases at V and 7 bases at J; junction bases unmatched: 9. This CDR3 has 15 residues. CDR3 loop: CASSALAGSLNEQFF. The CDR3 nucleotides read TGCGCCAGCAGTGCGTTAGCGGGGTCCTTGAATGAGCAGTTCTTC.

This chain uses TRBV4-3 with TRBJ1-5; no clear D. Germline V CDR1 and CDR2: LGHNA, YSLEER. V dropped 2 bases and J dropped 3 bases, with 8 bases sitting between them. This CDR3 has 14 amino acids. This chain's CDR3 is CASSQFSFNQPQHF. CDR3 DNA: TGCGCCAGCAGCCAATTCAGCTTCAATCAGCCCCAGCATTTT.

CDR3 nucleotide sequence: TGTGCCAGCAGCCGCACAGGGTGGTTAGGCTACACCTTC. Protein sequence: CASSRTGWLGYTF. This chain connects TRBV2 to TRBJ1-2; D might be TRBD1 (6 bases). CDR1 and CDR2 from the germline V gene are SNHLY and FYNNEI. V dropped 6 bases and J dropped 8 bases, with 16 bases sitting between them. This CDR3 comprises 13 residues. Full variable domain (missing parts from reference TRBV2 and TRBJ1-2): EPEVTQTPSHQVTQMGQEVILRCVPISNHLYFYWYRQILGQKVEFLVSFYNNEISEKSEIFDDQFSVERPDGSNFTLKIRSTKLEDSAMYFCASSRTGWLGYTFGSGTRLTVV.

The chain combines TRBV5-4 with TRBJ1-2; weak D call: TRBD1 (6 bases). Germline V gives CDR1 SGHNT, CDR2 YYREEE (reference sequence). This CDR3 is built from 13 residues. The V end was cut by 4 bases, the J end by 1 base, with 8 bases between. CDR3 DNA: TGTGCCAGCAGCCCGGACAGTAACTATGGCTACACCTTC. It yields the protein CASSPDSNYGYTF.

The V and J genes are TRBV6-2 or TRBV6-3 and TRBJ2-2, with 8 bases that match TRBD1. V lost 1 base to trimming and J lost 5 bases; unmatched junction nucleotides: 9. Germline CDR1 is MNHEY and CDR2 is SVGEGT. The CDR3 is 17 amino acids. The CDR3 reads CASSYYARGPRTGELFF. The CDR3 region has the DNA TGTGCCAGCAGTTACTACGCCAGGGGGCCTCGGACCGGGGAGCTGTTTTTT.

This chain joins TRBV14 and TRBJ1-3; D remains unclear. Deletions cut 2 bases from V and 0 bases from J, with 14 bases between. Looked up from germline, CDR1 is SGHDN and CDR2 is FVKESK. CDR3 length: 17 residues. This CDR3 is CASSQYNTLFSGNTIYF. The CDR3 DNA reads TGTGCCAGCAGCCAATATAACACCCTCTTCTCTGGAAACACCATATATTTT.

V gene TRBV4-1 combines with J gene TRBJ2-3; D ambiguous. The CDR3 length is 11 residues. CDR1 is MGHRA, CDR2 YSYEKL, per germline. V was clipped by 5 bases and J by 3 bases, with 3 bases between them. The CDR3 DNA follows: TGCGCCAGCAGCAGAACAGATACGCAGTATTTT. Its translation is CASSRTDTQYF.

For the CDR3, the DNA is TGTGCCAGCAGTGACTCGCTAGCGGGAGCAGATACGCAGTATTTT. It yields the protein CASSDSLAGADTQYF. J is TRBJ2-3 and V is TRBV6-4; 10 nucleotides align to TRBD2. Germline V gene lookup returns CDR1 MRHNA and CDR2 SNTAGT. This CDR3 has 15 residues. V trimming: 0 bases; J trimming: 4 bases; junction bases outside the gene matches: 1.

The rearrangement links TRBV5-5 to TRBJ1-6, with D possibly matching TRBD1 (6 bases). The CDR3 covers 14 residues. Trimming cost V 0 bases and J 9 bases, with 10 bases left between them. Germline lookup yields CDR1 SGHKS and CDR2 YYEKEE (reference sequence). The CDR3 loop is CASSLGDKISPLHF. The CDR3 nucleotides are TGTGCCAGCAGCTTGGGGGACAAAATTTCACCCCTCCACTTT.

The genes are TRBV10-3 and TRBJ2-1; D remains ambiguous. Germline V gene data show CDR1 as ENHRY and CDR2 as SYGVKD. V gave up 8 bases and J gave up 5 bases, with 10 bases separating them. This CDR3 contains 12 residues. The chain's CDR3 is CAIATRDNEQFF. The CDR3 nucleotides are TGTGCCATCGCTACCCGGGACAATGAGCAGTTCTTC.

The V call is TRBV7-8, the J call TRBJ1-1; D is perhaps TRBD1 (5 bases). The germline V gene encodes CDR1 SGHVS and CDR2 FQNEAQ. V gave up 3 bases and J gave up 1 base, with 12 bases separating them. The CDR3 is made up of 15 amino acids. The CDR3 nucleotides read TGTGCCAGCAGCTTGGGGGTTGGGGGGAACACTGAAGCTTTCTTT. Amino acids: CASSLGVGGNTEAFF.

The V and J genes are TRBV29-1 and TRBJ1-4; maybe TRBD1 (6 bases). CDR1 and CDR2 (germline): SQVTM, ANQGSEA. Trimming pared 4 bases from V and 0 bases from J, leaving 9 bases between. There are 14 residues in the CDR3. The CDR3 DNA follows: TGCAGCGTTGGGAGGGGGTCAACTAATGAAAAACTGTTTTTT. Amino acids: CSVGRGSTNEKLFF.

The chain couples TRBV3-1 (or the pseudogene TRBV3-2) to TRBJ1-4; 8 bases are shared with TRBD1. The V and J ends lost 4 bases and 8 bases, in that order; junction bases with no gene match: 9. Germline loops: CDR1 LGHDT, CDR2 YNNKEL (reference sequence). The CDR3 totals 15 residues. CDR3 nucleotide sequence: TGTGCCAGCAGCCTCCGACAGGGGACTTTAGAAAAACTGTTTTTT. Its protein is CASSLRQGTLEKLFF.